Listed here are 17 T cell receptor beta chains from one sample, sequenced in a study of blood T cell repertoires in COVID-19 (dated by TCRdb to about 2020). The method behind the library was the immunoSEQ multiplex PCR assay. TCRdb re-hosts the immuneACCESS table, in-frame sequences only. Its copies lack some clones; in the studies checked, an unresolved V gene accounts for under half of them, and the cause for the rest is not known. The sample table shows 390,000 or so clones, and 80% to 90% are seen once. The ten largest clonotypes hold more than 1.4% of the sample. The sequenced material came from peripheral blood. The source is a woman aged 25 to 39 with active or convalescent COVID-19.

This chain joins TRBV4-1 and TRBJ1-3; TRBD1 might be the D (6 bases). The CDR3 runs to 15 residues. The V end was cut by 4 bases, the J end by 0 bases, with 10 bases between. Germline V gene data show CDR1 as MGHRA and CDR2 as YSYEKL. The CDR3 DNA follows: TGCGCCAGCAGCCTCGGACAGCTCTCTGGAAACACCATATATTTT. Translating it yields CASSLGQLSGNTIYF.

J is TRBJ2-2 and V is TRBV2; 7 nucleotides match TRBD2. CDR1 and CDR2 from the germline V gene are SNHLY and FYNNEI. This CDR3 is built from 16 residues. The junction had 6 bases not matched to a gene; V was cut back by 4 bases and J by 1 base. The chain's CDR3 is CASSGLAGQNTGELFF. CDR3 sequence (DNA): TGTGCCAGCAGTGGTTTAGCGGGCCAGAACACCGGGGAGCTGTTTTTT.

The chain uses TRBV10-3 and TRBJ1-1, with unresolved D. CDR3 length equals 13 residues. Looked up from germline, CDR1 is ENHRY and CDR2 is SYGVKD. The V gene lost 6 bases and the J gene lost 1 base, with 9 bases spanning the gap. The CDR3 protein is CAISITGNTEAFF. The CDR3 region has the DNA TGTGCCATCAGCATAACGGGGAACACTGAAGCTTTCTTT.

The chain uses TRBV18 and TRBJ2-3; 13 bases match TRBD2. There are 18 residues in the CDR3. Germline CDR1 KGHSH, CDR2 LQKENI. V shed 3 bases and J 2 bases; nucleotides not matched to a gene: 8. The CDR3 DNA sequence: TGTGCCAGCTCACCTGGACTAGCGGGAGTCACACACACAGATACGCAGTATTTT. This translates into CASSPGLAGVTHTDTQYF.

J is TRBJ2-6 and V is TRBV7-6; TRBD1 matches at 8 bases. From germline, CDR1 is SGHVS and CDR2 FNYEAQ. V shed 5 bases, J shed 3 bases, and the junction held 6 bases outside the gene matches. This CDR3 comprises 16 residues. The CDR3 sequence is CASSLNTGGGANVLTF. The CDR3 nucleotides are TGTGCCAGCAGCCTAAACACAGGGGGTGGGGCCAACGTCCTGACTTTC.

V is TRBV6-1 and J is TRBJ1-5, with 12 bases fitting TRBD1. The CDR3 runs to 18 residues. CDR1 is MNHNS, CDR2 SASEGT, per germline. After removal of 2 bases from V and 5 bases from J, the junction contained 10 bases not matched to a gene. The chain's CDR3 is CASSERPGDRGLYQPQHF. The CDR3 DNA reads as TGTGCCAGCAGTGAAAGACCCGGGGACAGGGGGCTTTATCAGCCCCAGCATTTT.

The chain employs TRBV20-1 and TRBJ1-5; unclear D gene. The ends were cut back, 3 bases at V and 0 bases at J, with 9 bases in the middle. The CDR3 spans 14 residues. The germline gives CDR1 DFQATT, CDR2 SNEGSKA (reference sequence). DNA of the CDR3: TGCAGTGCTAGTTCCGGTTATAGCAATCAGCCCCAGCATTTT. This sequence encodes CSASSGYSNQPQHF.

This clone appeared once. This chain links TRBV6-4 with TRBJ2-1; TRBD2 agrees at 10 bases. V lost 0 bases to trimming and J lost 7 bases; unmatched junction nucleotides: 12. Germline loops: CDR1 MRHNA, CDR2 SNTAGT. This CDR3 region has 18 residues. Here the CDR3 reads CASSDSIFPAGGQNEQFF. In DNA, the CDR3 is TGTGCCAGCAGTGACTCGATTTTTCCAGCGGGAGGGCAAAATGAGCAGTTCTTC.

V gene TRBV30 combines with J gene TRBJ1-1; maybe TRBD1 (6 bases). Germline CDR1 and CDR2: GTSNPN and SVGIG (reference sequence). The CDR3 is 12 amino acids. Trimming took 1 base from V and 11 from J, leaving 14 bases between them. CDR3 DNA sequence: TGTGCCTGGAGTGCCCGGACAGAAGGGGCTTTCTTT. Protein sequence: CAWSARTEGAFF.

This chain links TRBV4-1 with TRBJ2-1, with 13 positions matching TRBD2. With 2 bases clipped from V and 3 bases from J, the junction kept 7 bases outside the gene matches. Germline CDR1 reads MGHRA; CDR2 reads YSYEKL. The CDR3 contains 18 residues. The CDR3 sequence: CASSQKGTSGDLYNEQFF. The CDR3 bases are TGCGCCAGCAGCCAAAAAGGGACTAGCGGGGACCTCTACAATGAGCAGTTCTTC.

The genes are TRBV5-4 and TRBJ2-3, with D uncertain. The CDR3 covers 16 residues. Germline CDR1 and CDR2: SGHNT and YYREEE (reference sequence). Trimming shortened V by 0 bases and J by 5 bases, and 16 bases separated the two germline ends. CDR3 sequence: CASSLDPAFVRDTQYF. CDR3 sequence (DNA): TGTGCCAGCAGCTTGGACCCAGCGTTCGTCAGAGATACGCAGTATTTT.

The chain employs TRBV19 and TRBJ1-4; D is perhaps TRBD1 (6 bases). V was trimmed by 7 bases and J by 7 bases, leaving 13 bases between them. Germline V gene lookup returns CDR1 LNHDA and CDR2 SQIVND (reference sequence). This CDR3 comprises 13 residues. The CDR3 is CASNAGATEKLFF. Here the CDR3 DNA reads TGTGCCAGTAACGCAGGGGCGACTGAAAAACTGTTTTTT.

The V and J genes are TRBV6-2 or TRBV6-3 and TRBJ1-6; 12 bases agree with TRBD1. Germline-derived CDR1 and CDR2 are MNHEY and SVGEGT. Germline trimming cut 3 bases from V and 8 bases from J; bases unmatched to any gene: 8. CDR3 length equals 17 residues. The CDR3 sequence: CASSYGRGQGAYSPLHF. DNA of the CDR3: TGTGCCAGCAGTTATGGGCGGGGACAGGGGGCGTATTCACCCCTCCACTTT.

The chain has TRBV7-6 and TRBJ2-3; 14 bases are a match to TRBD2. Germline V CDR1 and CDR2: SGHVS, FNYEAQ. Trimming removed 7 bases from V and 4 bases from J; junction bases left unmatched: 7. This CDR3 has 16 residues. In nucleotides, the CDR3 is TGTGCCAGCACCCTAGGGACTAGCGGGAGTTCAGATACGCAGTATTTT. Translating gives CASTLGTSGSSDTQYF.

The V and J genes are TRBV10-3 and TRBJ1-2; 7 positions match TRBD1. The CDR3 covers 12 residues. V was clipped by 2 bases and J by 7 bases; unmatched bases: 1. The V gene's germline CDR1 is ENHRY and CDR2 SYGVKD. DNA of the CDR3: TGTGCCATCAGTGAGGCAGGGGGTGGCTACACCTTC. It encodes CAISEAGGGYTF.

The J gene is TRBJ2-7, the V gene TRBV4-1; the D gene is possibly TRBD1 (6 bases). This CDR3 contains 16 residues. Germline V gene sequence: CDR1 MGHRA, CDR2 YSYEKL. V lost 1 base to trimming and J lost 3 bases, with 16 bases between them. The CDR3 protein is CASSQALTGTFYEQYF. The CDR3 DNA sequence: TGCGCCAGCAGCCAAGCCTTGACAGGTACATTCTACGAGCAGTACTTC.

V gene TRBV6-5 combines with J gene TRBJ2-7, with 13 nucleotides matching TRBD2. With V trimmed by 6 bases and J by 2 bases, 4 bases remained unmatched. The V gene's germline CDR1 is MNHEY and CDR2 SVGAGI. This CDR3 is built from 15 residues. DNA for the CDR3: TGTGCCAGCAGCCCACTAGCGGGAGGGCCCTACGAGCAGTACTTC. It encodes CASSPLAGGPYEQYF.